This T cell receptor beta chain was observed in a study of glioma-infiltrating T cells. Study findings and constraints: Above-expected tissue-blood divergence occurred in all gliomas, most in low-grade ones.

This clonotype was seen ten or more times. The antigen is undetermined. The germline CDR1 and CDR2 sequences are SNHLY and FYNNEI. This CDR3 is built from 15 residues. Trimming cost V 3 bases and J 4 bases; bases outside gene matches: 5. Amplification of TCR alpha and beta CDR3 regions from RNA used iRepertoire nested multiplex PCR. Using its own MiXCR run on the multiplex PCR reads, TCRdb lists one record per CDR3 protein. The data show about 140,000 distinct CDR3 sequences, approximately 39% seen once. The chain uses TRBV2 and TRBJ2-1; 8 nucleotides agree with TRBD2. The sequenced sample was glioma tissue, nonneoplastic brain tissue, or PBMCs (not recorded which). The origin of this receptor is a human donor with low-grade glioma or glioblastoma, undergoing nonglioma brain surgery, or in good health (not recorded which). The CDR3 region has the DNA TGTGCCAGCAGTGAGGCGGGAGGACCATACAATGAGCAGTTCTTC. Amino acid sequence: CASSEAGGPYNEQFF.